This T cell receptor (beta chain) was captured in a study of T cell responses to AZD1222 COVID-19 vaccine. Method: immunoSEQ multiplex PCR; TCRdb's copy keeps in-frame clones and lacks some. The sample lists about 62,000 clones, around 75% occurring once. V was shortened by 2 bases and J by 0 bases, with 9 bases between the two germline ends. This CDR3 contains 15 residues. CDR1 and CDR2 (germline): MNHEY, SVGAGI. Only a few counts were recorded for this clone. Its antigen remains unknown. Overall study results and limits: It was only after the peak T cell response that any repertoires were sampled.

The sequenced sample was peripheral blood, obtained on day 0 of AZD1222 vaccination. This TCR was sampled from an adult in good health. The chain is built from TRBV6-5 and TRBJ2-3, with D possibly matching TRBD2 (6 bases). The CDR3 sequence is CASSYGGASTDTQYF. CDR3 nucleotide sequence: TGTGCCAGCAGTTACGGCGGGGCTAGCACAGATACGCAGTATTTT.